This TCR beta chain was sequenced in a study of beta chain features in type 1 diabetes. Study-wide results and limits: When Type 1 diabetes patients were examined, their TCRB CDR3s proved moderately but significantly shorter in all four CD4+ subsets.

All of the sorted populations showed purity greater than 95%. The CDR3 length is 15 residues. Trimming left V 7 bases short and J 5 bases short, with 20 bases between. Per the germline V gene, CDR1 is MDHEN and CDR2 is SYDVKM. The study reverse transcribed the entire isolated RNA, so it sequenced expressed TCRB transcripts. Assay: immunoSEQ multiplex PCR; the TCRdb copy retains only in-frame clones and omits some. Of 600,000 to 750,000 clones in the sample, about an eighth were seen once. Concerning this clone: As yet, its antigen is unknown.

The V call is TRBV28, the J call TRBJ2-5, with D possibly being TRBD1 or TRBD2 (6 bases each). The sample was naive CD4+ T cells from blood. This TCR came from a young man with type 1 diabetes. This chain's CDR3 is CASTGGARFSETQYF. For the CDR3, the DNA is TGTGCCAGCACCGGGGGCGCGAGGTTTTCTGAGACCCAGTACTTC.